This T cell receptor (beta chain) was recorded in a study of T cell repertoires in cytomegalovirus infection. Turning to the study itself: CMV infection plus the matching HLA type was flagged by public TCR beta signatures.

This clonotype appeared many times. Its antigen is still unknown. Regarding the study as a whole: Pooled public TCR beta family frequency picked out CMV carriers with the relevant HLA. Dominating the ex vivo response were TCR beta clonotypes that were CMV-specific and HLA-C-restricted.

TCRdb itself ran the reads through MiXCR, one entry per CDR3 protein. The sample carries a few hundred thousand distinct CDR3 sequences, roughly an eighth recorded once. This sequence originates from a human donor in good health (CMV status not recorded). Some clones in this sample may be carry-over from other donors' samples. The specimen sequenced was PBMCs.

The CDR3 nucleotides read TGTGCCAGCTCAATCAATCAGGAGACTTATGGCTACACCTTC. The encoded protein is CASSINQETYGYTF. The J gene is TRBJ1-2, the V gene TRBV18; D unresolved. The CDR3 is 14 amino acids. Trimming removed 5 bases at V and 5 bases at J, with 15 bases between. Germline V lookup: CDR1 KGHSH, CDR2 LQKENI. Full variable domain (rest looked up from reference TRBV18 and TRBJ1-2): NAGVMQNPRHLVRRRGQEARLRCSPMKGHSHVYWYRQLPEEGLKFMVYLQKENIIDESGMPKERFSAEFPKEGPSILRIQQVVRGDSAAYFCASSINQETYGYTFGSGTRLTVV.